A single TCR beta chain is shown here with its context. Its antigen has not been determined. It has no much larger one-base neighbor in the sample; base qualities were not kept. Via the germline V gene, CDR1 is KGHDR and CDR2 SFDVKD. The CDR3 has 16 amino acids, counting the end cysteine and phenylalanine. Only the CDR3 DNA stays, 48 bases, in frame from base 1. V ends up 0 bases short and J 3 bases short, with an unmatched junction base count of 4. This sample was included in a study of blood T cell repertoires in COVID-19 (dated by TCRdb to 2018 to 2020). About the full investigation: Samples covering the acute and convalescent phases of COVID-19 were provided by collaborators in the United States, Italy and Spain. Where available, HLA class I and class II types were taken from metadata supplied by the sample provider and were not determined by assay-based typing. Subjects who had been exposed to COVID-19, were actively infected with it, or had recovered from it provided the deeply sampled blood TCRbeta repertoires that made up the dataset. The material from the prospective study consisted of cDNA or gDNA derived from T cells, B-cell-depleted T cells, or PBMCs. Sample metadata almost always included a de-identified subject ID, COVID-19 status, age in years and sex. The samples were drawn from two sources: the first 160 participants of the ongoing ImmuneRACE study, and over 950 subjects contributed by 6 global collaborators. The repertoires were released in a freely available public database meant as a resource for research on the immune response to SARS-CoV-2. What the study reported, not specific to this receptor: Clinical and demographic metadata were provided uncurated, with the amount varying by source and participant.

TCRbeta CDR3 regions were amplified from genomic DNA by means of the immunoSEQ Assay, a bias-controlled multiplex PCR. The study's own analysis went as follows. The number of nucleated cells in each sample was estimated from the amplification of reference gene primers within the assay. To quantify the absolute abundance of each unique TCRbeta CDR3 rearrangement, sequence reads were collapsed and filtered. Productive Simpson clonality was computed per sample as the square root of Simpson's diversity index over productive rearrangements. The source is immuneACCESS, and TCRdb retained only in-frame sequences with V and J called. Part of the clones is not carried over; for the studies checked, unresolved V genes explain less than half of this, and the remainder is unexplained. That table gives V, J and clone size, and the DNA gave D and trimming. The table for this sample lists 100,000 to 120,000 clones; over 60% of them were counted only once. Roughly 3.8% of the sample is taken by the ten largest.

Collaborating institutions collected whole blood in K2EDTA tubes following their own protocols. For TCRbeta analysis, collaborators shipped samples in one of three forms: frozen whole blood, isolated PBMCs, or DNA extracted from either of those sample types. The V and J genes are TRBV24-1 and TRBJ1-3; the central 7 bases match TRBD1. Sequencing was done on a sample of peripheral blood. The receptor's source is a woman of 80 years or more with acute or convalescent COVID-19. The DNA reads TGTGCCACCAGTGATTTGAGGGGGCTGGGTGGAAACACCATATATTTT. Its protein reads: CATSDLRGLGGNTIYF.